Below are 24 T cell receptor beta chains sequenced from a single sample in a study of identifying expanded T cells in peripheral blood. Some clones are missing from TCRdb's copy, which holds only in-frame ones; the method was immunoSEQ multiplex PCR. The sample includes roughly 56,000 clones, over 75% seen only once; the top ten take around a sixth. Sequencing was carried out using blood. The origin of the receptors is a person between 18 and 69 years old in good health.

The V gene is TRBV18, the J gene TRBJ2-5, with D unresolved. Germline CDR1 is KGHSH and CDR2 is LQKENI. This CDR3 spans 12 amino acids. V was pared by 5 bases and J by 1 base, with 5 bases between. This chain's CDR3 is CASSTSQETQYF. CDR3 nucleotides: TGTGCCAGCTCAACAAGCCAAGAGACCCAGTACTTC.

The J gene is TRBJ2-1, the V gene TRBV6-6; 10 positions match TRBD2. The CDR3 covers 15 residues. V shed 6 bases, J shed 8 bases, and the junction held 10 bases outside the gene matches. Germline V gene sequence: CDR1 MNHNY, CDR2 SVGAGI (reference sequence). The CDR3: CASRYIGTSDHEQFF. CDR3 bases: TGTGCCAGCAGGTACATTGGGACTAGCGACCATGAGCAGTTCTTC.

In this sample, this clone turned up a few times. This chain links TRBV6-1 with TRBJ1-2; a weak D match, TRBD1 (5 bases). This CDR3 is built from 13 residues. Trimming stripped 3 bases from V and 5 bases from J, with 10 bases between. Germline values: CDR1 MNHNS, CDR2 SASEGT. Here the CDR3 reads CASSDLTGYGYTF. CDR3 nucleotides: TGTGCCAGCAGTGACTTAACAGGATATGGCTACACCTTC.

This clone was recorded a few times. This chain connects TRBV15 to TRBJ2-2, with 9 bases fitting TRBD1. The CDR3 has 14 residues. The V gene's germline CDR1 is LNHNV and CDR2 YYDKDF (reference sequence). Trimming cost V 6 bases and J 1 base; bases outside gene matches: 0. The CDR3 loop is CATRTGGNTGELFF. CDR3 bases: TGTGCCACCAGGACAGGGGGGAACACCGGGGAGCTGTTTTTT.

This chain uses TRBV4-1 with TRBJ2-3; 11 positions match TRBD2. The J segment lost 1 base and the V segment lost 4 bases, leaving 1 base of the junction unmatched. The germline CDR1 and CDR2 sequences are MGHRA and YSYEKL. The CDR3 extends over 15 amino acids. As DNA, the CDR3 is TGCGCCAGCAGCCTGACTAGCGGGGGCACAGATACGCAGTATTTT. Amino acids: CASSLTSGGTDTQYF.

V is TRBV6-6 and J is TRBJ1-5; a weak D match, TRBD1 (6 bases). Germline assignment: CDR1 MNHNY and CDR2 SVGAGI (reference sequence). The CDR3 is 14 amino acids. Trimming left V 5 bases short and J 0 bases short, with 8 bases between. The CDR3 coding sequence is TGTGCCAGCAGTACAGGGCATAGCAATCAGCCCCAGCATTTT. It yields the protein CASSTGHSNQPQHF.

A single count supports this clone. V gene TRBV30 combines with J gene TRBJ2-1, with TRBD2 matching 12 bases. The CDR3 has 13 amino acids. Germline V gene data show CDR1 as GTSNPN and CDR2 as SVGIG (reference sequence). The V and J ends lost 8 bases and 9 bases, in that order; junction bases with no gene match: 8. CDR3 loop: CAAGTSGRGEQFF. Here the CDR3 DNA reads TGTGCCGCTGGGACTAGCGGGCGGGGTGAGCAGTTCTTC.

The CDR3 bases are TGTGCCAGCAGCGAGGCAGGGATCTACAATGAGCAGTTCTTC. Translating it yields CASSEAGIYNEQFF. This chain joins TRBV9 and TRBJ2-1; D is possibly TRBD1 (5 bases). V lost 3 bases to trimming and J lost 3 bases, with 10 bases between them. The CDR3 has 14 amino acids. The germline CDR1 and CDR2 sequences are SGDLS and YYNGEE.

This CDR3 reads CASSEDRVVTEAFF. The CDR3 coding sequence is TGTGCCAGCAGTGAAGACAGGGTGGTCACTGAAGCTTTCTTT. This chain uses TRBV6-1 with TRBJ1-1; D might be TRBD1 (6 bases). Per germline, CDR1 MNHNS and CDR2 SASEGT. The germline V and J ends were trimmed by 1 base and 4 bases, with 10 bases remaining between them. The CDR3 totals 14 residues.

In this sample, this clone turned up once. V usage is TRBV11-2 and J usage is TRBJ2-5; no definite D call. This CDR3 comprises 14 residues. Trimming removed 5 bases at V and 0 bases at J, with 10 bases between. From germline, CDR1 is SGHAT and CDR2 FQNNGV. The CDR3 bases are TGTGCCAGCAGCCCCCTCTGGTACCAAGAGACCCAGTACTTC. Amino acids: CASSPLWYQETQYF.

CDR3 loop: CSVDASGSSYNEQFF. CDR3 nucleotide sequence: TGCAGCGTTGATGCTAGCGGGAGTTCCTACAATGAGCAGTTCTTC. The rearrangement joins TRBV29-1 to TRBJ2-1; 10 nucleotides line up with TRBD2. Trimming removed 3 bases from V and 1 base from J; junction bases left unmatched: 3. This CDR3 comprises 15 residues. Germline V lookup: CDR1 SQVTM, CDR2 ANQGSEA.

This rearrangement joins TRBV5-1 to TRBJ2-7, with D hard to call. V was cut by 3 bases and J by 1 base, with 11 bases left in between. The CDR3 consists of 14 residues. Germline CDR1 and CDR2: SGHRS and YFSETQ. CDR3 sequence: CASSSRPPSYEQYF. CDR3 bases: TGCGCCAGCAGCTCTAGACCACCATCCTACGAGCAGTACTTC. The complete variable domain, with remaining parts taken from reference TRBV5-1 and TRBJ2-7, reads KAGVTQTPRYLIKTRGQQVTLSCSPISGHRSVSWYQQTPGQGLQFLFEYFSETQRNKGNFPGRFSGRQFSNSRSEMNVSTLELGDSALYLCASSSRPPSYEQYFGPGTRLTVT.

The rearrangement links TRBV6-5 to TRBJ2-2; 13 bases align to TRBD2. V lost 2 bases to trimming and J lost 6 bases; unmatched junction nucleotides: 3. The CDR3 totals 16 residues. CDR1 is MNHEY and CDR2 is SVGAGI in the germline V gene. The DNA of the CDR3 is TGTGCCAGCAGTTACCTGACTAGCGGGAGGCCCGGGGAGCTGTTTTTT. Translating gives CASSYLTSGRPGELFF.

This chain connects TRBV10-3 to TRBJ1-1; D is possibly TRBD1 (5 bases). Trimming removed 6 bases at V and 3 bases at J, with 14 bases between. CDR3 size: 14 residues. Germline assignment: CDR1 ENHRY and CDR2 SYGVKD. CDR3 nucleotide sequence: TGTGCCATCAGGACAAATTTGGGGGACACTGAAGCTTTCTTT. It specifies CAIRTNLGDTEAFF.

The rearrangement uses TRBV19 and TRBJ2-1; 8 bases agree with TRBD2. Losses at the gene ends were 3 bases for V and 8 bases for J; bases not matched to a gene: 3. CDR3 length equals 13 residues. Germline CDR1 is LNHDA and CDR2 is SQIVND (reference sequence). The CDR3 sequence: CASSMPAGDEQFF. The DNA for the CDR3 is TGTGCCAGTAGTATGCCAGCGGGGGATGAGCAGTTCTTC.

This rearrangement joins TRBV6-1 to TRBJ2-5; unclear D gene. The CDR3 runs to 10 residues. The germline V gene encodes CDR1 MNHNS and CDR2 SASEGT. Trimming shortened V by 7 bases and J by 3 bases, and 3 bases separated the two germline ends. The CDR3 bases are TGTGCCAGCACCAAAGAGACCCAGTACTTC. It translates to CASTKETQYF.

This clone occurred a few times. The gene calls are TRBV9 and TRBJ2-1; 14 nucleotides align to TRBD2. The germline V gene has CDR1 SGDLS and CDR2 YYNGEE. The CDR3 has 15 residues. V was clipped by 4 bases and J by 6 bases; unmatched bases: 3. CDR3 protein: CASSHGTSGSNEQFF. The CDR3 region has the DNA TGTGCCAGCAGCCACGGGACTAGCGGGAGCAATGAGCAGTTCTTC.

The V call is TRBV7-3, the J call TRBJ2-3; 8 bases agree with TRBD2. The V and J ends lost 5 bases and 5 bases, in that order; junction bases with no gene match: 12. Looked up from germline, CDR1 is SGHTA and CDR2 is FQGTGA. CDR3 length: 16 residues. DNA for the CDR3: TGTGCCAGCAGCCCGAGCGGGGGCGGGGTAGGAGATACGCAGTATTTT. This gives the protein CASSPSGGGVGDTQYF.

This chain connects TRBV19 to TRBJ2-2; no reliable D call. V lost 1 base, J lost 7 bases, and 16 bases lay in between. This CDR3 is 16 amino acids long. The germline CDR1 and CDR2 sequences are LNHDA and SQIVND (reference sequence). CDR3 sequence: CASSIGDPRLGGELFF. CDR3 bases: TGTGCCAGTAGTATAGGGGATCCTCGGCTCGGCGGGGAGCTGTTTTTT. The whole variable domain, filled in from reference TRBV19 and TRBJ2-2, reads DGGITQSPKYLFRKEGQNVTLSCEQNLNHDAMYWYRQDPGQGLRLIYYSQIVNDFQKGDIAEGYSVSREKKESFPLTVTSAQKNPTAFYLCASSIGDPRLGGELFFGEGSRLTVL.

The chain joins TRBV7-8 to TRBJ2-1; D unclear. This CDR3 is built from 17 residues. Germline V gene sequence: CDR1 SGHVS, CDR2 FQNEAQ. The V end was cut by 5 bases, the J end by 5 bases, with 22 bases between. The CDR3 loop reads CASSAGLIGSRDNEQFF. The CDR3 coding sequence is TGTGCCAGCAGCGCCGGGCTCATAGGGTCACGGGACAATGAGCAGTTCTTC.

The chain's CDR3 is CASSLGTGGSEKLFF. The CDR3 bases are TGTGCCAGCAGCTTAGGGACAGGGGGAAGTGAAAAACTGTTTTTT. This chain connects TRBV7-6 to TRBJ1-4, with 10 positions matching TRBD1. V trimming: 1 base; J trimming: 7 bases; junction bases outside the gene matches: 3. CDR1 is SGHVS and CDR2 is FNYEAQ in the germline V gene. CDR3 length: 15 amino acids.

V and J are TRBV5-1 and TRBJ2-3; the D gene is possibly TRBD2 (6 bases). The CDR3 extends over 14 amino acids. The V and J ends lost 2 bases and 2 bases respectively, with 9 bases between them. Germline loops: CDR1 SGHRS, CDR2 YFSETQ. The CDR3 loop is CASSFGGVTDTQYF. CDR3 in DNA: TGCGCCAGCAGCTTCGGCGGGGTCACAGATACGCAGTATTTT.

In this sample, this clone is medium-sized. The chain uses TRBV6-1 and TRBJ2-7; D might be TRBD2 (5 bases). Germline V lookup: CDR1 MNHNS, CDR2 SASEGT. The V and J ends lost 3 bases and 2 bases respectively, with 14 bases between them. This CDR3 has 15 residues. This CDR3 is CASSDGSARAYEQYF. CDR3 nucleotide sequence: TGTGCCAGCAGTGACGGTAGCGCCCGAGCCTACGAGCAGTACTTC.

CDR3 in amino acids: CASSLLAGTNNEQFF. CDR3 sequence (DNA): TGTGCCAGCAGCCTTCTGGCGGGGACCAACAATGAGCAGTTCTTC. The chain joins TRBV5-8 to TRBJ2-1; the D gene is possibly TRBD2 (6 bases). The CDR3 runs 15 residues. Germline V gene lookup returns CDR1 SGHTS and CDR2 YDEGEE. Trimming stripped 4 bases from V and 5 bases from J, with 16 bases between.